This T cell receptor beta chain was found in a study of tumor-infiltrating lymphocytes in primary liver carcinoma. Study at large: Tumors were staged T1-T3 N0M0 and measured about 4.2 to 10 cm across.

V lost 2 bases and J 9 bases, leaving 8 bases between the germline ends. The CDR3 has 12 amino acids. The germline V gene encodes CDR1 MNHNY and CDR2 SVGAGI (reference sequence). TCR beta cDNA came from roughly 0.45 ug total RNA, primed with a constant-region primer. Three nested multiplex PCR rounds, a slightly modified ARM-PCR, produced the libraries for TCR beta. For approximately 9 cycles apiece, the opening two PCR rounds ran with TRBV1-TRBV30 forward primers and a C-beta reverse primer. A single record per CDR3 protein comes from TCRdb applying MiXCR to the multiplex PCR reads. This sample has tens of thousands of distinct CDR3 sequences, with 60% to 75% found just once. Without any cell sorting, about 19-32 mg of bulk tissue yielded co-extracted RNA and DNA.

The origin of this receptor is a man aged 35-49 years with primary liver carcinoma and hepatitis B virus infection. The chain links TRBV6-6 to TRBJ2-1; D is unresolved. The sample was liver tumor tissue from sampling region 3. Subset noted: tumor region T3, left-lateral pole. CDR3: CASSYTMGEQFF. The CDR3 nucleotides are TGTGCCAGCAGTTACACGATGGGTGAGCAGTTCTTC.